This TCR beta chain came from a study of glioma-infiltrating T cells. Germline CDR1 reads SGHTA; CDR2 reads FQGNSA. The CDR3 loop spans 15 amino acids. V lost 1 base, J lost 2 bases, and 10 bases lay in between. TCR alpha and beta CDR3 regions were amplified from RNA using iRepertoire nested multiplex PCR. One-step reverse transcription and amplification started from approximately 100-400 ng of tissue mRNA or PBMC total RNA. Each CDR3 protein gets one entry after TCRdb re-called the multiplex PCR reads with MiXCR. The data show about 140,000 distinct CDR3 sequences, about 39% seen once. This clonotype appeared a few times.

The chain combines TRBV7-2 with TRBJ2-3; D may be TRBD2 (6 bases). The sequence was collected from a human donor with low-grade glioma or glioblastoma, undergoing nonglioma brain surgery, or in good health (not recorded which). The sample was glioma tissue, nonneoplastic brain tissue, or PBMCs (not recorded which). This CDR3 is CASSLGAGDTDTQYF. CDR3 bases: TGTGCCAGCAGCTTAGGAGCGGGCGACACAGATACGCAGTATTTT.